This entry lists 29 T cell receptor beta chains sequenced from one sample in a study of control samples from healthy donors and cancer patients. The protocol was immunoSEQ multiplex PCR, while the TCRdb copy is restricted to in-frame clones and leaves out a portion. The data contain over 150,000 clones, about nine tenths of them singletons. The sample was blood. The receptors derive from a woman aged 35 to 49 in good health.

The rearrangement joins TRBV7-9 to TRBJ1-1, with TRBD1 matching over 7 bases. J lost 0 bases, V lost 4 bases, and 5 bases had no gene match. CDR1 SEHNR and CDR2 FQNEAQ come from the germline V gene (reference sequence). This CDR3 is 15 amino acids long. CDR3 DNA: TGTGCCAGCAGCTCCCAAACAGGGGTGAACACTGAAGCTTTCTTT. This encodes CASSSQTGVNTEAFF.

The chain links TRBV9 to TRBJ2-1; TRBD2 aligns across 11 bases. CDR1 SGDLS and CDR2 YYNGEE come from the germline V gene. Trimming cost V 3 bases and J 3 bases; bases outside gene matches: 8. This CDR3 has 17 amino acids. The CDR3 is CASSATGLADYYNEQFF. CDR3 DNA: TGTGCCAGCAGCGCTACGGGACTAGCGGATTACTACAATGAGCAGTTCTTC.

The V and J genes are TRBV10-3 and TRBJ1-2; D unclear. Germline V gene lookup returns CDR1 ENHRY and CDR2 SYGVKD. V dropped 7 bases and J dropped 2 bases, with 8 bases sitting between them. The CDR3 loop spans 12 amino acids. The CDR3 nucleotides are TGTGCCATCACCCAGGACAACTATGGCTACACCTTC. Translating it yields CAITQDNYGYTF.

V and J are TRBV24-1 and TRBJ2-3, with D unresolved. The V end lost 6 bases, the J end lost 1 base, and 10 bases lay between the germline ends. From germline, CDR1 is KGHDR and CDR2 SFDVKD. This CDR3 is 14 amino acids long. In nucleotides, the CDR3 is TGTGCCACCAGTCACGGGCAGGGCACAGATACGCAGTATTTT. Encoded protein: CATSHGQGTDTQYF.

The chain combines TRBV28 with TRBJ1-4; D remains ambiguous. The germline CDR1 and CDR2 sequences are MDHEN and SYDVKM. CDR3 length equals 13 residues. The ends were cut back, 1 base at V and 8 bases at J, with 8 bases in the middle. The CDR3 reads CASSLSVVEKLFF. CDR3 in DNA: TGTGCCAGCAGTTTATCGGTGGTGGAAAAACTGTTTTTT.

The CDR3 coding sequence is TGCGCCAGCAGCGCACCGATAGCGGGGGGTGTAACAGATACGCAGTATTTT. This sequence encodes CASSAPIAGGVTDTQYF. This chain connects TRBV5-1 to TRBJ2-3; 10 bases are shared with TRBD2. There are 17 residues in the CDR3. The germline V gene has CDR1 SGHRS and CDR2 YFSETQ. V lost 4 bases and J lost 3; bases outside the gene matches: 11. Filled out from reference TRBV5-1 and TRBJ2-3, the complete variable domain reads KAGVTQTPRYLIKTRGQQVTLSCSPISGHRSVSWYQQTPGQGLQFLFEYFSETQRNKGNFPGRFSGRQFSNSRSEMNVSTLELGDSALYLCASSAPIAGGVTDTQYFGPGTRLTVL.

The CDR3 DNA reads as TGTGCCAGCAGTTTATTGAGGGCGGGGGGCTACACCTTC. It specifies CASSLLRAGGYTF. This chain connects TRBV27 to TRBJ1-2; D gene uncertain. V lost 1 base and J lost 8, with 11 bases in between. The germline CDR1 and CDR2 sequences are MNHEY and SMNVEV (reference sequence). The CDR3 has 13 residues.

This clone turned up a few times. The gene calls are TRBV25-1 and TRBJ1-6; D is unclear. The CDR3 contains 15 residues. V gave up 5 bases and J gave up 7 bases, with 15 bases separating them. Germline V gives CDR1 MGHDK, CDR2 SYGVNS. The DNA of the CDR3 is TGTGCCAGCAGTCCCCCGTGGGGTCAGAATTCACCCCTCCACTTT. Amino acids: CASSPPWGQNSPLHF.

This chain uses TRBV6-5 with TRBJ1-1, with D perhaps TRBD1 (6 bases). Germline CDR1 and CDR2: MNHEY and SVGAGI. The CDR3 is made up of 13 amino acids. V lost 6 bases to trimming and J lost 6 bases, with 14 bases between them. The CDR3 nucleotides read TGTGCCAGCAGGACAGGTGTTGGGGCTGAAGCTTTCTTT. It encodes CASRTGVGAEAFF.

As for this clone: The same CDR3 arises from other DNA sequences in this sample as well. The J gene is TRBJ1-1, the V gene TRBV7-9; D perhaps matches TRBD1 (5 bases). This CDR3 comprises 13 residues. CDR1 is SEHNR and CDR2 is FQNEAQ in the germline V gene (reference sequence). Between the trimmed V and J ends, which lost 6 bases and 1 base, there was a span of 9 bases. In DNA form, the CDR3 reads TGTGCCAGCAGTTTGACAGAGAACACTGAAGCTTTCTTT. This sequence encodes CASSLTENTEAFF.

With regard to this clone: One junction end does not reproduce the germline sequence, and a read error may be involved. V is TRBV24-1 and J is TRBJ2-7; D might be TRBD1 (6 bases). Germline CDR1 reads KGHDR; CDR2 reads SFDVKD. The CDR3 has 16 residues. As DNA, the CDR3 is TGTGTCACCAGTGACCACCGGGACATTACTCCATACGAGCAGTACTTC. It codes for CVTSDHRDITPYEQYF.

The genes are TRBV2 and TRBJ2-3; 10 bases are a match to TRBD2. Unmatched junction bases numbered 9, after V lost 7 bases and J lost 5 bases. The germline CDR1 and CDR2 sequences are SNHLY and FYNNEI. The CDR3 sequence is 15 residues long. The CDR3 spells CASTLLAGSKDTQYF. The CDR3 DNA follows: TGTGCCAGCACCCTACTAGCGGGATCCAAAGATACGCAGTATTTT.

The rearrangement uses TRBV3-1 (or the pseudogene TRBV3-2) and TRBJ2-5; maybe TRBD2 (6 bases). The ends were cut back, 4 bases at V and 1 base at J, with 13 bases in the middle. The V gene's germline CDR1 is LGHDT and CDR2 YNNKEL (reference sequence). The CDR3 is 15 amino acids. In DNA form, the CDR3 reads TGTGCCAGCAGCCCGGAAGGCGGGGCCCAAGAGACCCAGTACTTC. Its protein product is CASSPEGGAQETQYF.

The chain joins TRBV2 to TRBJ1-1; D ambiguous. Trimming shortened V by 6 bases and J by 3 bases, and 14 bases separated the two germline ends. From germline, CDR1 is SNHLY and CDR2 FYNNEI. This CDR3 region has 14 residues. The CDR3 sequence is CASSATPKDTEAFF. The CDR3 DNA reads TGTGCCAGCAGCGCGACCCCCAAAGACACTGAAGCTTTCTTT.

The chain combines TRBV2 with TRBJ1-1, with 9 bases that match TRBD1. The CDR3 is 15 amino acids. The V and J ends lost 7 bases and 0 bases, in that order; junction bases with no gene match: 6. Per the germline V gene, CDR1 is SNHLY and CDR2 is FYNNEI. The CDR3 DNA reads as TGTGCCAGCAATACCGGACAGGGGATGAACACTGAAGCTTTCTTT. Its translation is CASNTGQGMNTEAFF.

The V gene is TRBV5-1, the J gene TRBJ2-2; 12 bases are shared with TRBD2. Germline V gene lookup returns CDR1 SGHRS and CDR2 YFSETQ. Trimming cost V 7 bases and J 6 bases; bases outside gene matches: 10. The CDR3 is 16 amino acids. This chain's CDR3 is CASCIGLAGRAGELFF. The CDR3 DNA is TGCGCCAGCTGTATCGGACTAGCGGGGCGGGCCGGGGAGCTGTTTTTT.

V and J are TRBV4-1 and TRBJ1-5; no firm D call. Per germline, CDR1 MGHRA and CDR2 YSYEKL. V lost 5 bases to trimming and J lost 3 bases, with 14 bases between them. There are 15 residues in the CDR3. In DNA form, the CDR3 reads TGCGCCAGCAGCGACGGAAGGTCGTTCAATCAGCCCCAGCATTTT. Encoded protein: CASSDGRSFNQPQHF.

The V gene is TRBV10-2, the J gene TRBJ2-2, with TRBD2 matching 13 bases. The CDR3 contains 17 residues. After removal of 6 bases from V and 3 bases from J, the junction contained 7 bases not matched to a gene. The germline V gene encodes CDR1 WSHSY and CDR2 SAAADI. CDR3 residues: CASRVLAGGQYTGELFF. The CDR3 DNA follows: TGCGCCAGCAGGGTACTAGCGGGGGGGCAATACACCGGGGAGCTGTTTTTT.

V gene TRBV2 combines with J gene TRBJ2-3; maybe TRBD2 (6 bases). Between the trimmed V and J ends, which lost 6 bases and 1 base, there was a span of 14 bases. In germline, CDR1 is SNHLY, CDR2 FYNNEI. The CDR3 runs 15 residues. Here the CDR3 reads CASSLLGGGTDTQYF. The CDR3 nucleotides are TGTGCCAGCAGCCTGCTGGGAGGTGGCACAGATACGCAGTATTTT.

The V gene is TRBV6-2 or TRBV6-3, the J gene TRBJ2-7; perhaps TRBD1 as D (5 bases). Between the trimmed V and J ends, which lost 2 bases and 0 bases, there was a span of 17 bases. CDR3 size: 17 residues. The germline V gene encodes CDR1 MNHEY and CDR2 SVGEGT. CDR3 region: CASSYPVDSAYSYEQYF. CDR3 DNA: TGTGCCAGCAGTTACCCCGTTGACAGTGCTTACTCCTACGAGCAGTACTTC.

The chain joins TRBV27 to TRBJ1-6, with D maybe TRBD1 (5 bases). Trimming took 2 bases from V and 9 from J, leaving 11 bases between them. The length of the CDR3 is 14 residues. Germline V gene sequence: CDR1 MNHEY, CDR2 SMNVEV (reference sequence). The chain's CDR3 is CASSLAGIVSPLHF. The CDR3 DNA reads as TGTGCCAGCAGTTTAGCAGGGATCGTTTCACCCCTCCACTTT.

The gene calls are TRBV9 and TRBJ2-7, with 10 bases fitting TRBD1. The germline V gene has CDR1 SGDLS and CDR2 YYNGEE. The CDR3 contains 14 residues. J was trimmed by 4 bases and V by 0 bases; bases with no gene match: 1. For the CDR3, the DNA is TGTGCCAGCAGCGTAGGGGGACAGGGGTACGAGCAGTACTTC. Protein: CASSVGGQGYEQYF.

In DNA form, the CDR3 reads TGTGCCAGCAGTTTCAGGGCAAGGAGTGCCTACGAGCAGTACTTC. Protein sequence: CASSFRARSAYEQYF. V is TRBV27 and J is TRBJ2-7; TRBD1 might be the D (5 bases). Trimming stripped 3 bases from V and 2 bases from J, with 14 bases between. Germline V CDR1 and CDR2: MNHEY, SMNVEV (reference sequence). The CDR3 loop spans 15 amino acids.

This chain links TRBV14 with TRBJ1-4, with D possibly being TRBD1 (6 bases). The CDR3 is made up of 14 amino acids. CDR1 and CDR2 from the germline V gene are SGHDN and FVKESK. V was clipped by 4 bases and J by 7 bases, with 13 bases between them. The CDR3 region is CASSRQGIREKLFF. The CDR3 DNA follows: TGTGCCAGCAGCCGCCAGGGGATACGTGAAAAACTGTTTTTT.

The gene calls are TRBV6-2 or TRBV6-3 and TRBJ2-3; 8 bases align to TRBD2. Germline V gives CDR1 MNHEY, CDR2 SVGEGT. V lost 4 bases, J lost 1 base, and 7 bases stayed unmatched. There are 16 residues in the CDR3. The CDR3 protein is CASSSTSAERTDTQYF. The CDR3 bases are TGTGCCAGCAGTTCGACTAGCGCAGAACGCACAGATACGCAGTATTTT.

The chain carries TRBV19 and TRBJ1-4; D gene ambiguous. Trimming cost V 6 bases and J 0 bases, with 11 bases left between them. The CDR3 extends over 15 amino acids. Looked up from germline, CDR1 is LNHDA and CDR2 is SQIVND (reference sequence). CDR3 in amino acids: CASSIEETTNEKLFF. CDR3 DNA: TGTGCCAGTAGCATTGAAGAGACAACTAATGAAAAACTGTTTTTT.

This clone is a singleton in its sample. The chain combines TRBV5-1 with TRBJ2-1; 8 bases align to TRBD2. From germline, CDR1 is SGHRS and CDR2 YFSETQ. V was clipped by 4 bases and J by 3 bases; unmatched bases: 9. The CDR3 runs 16 residues. CDR3 coding DNA: TGCGCCAGCAGCACTGTAGCGGGGTCCTTCTACAATGAGCAGTTCTTC. Its translation: CASSTVAGSFYNEQFF. Complete variable domain (other parts from reference TRBV5-1 and TRBJ2-1): KAGVTQTPRYLIKTRGQQVTLSCSPISGHRSVSWYQQTPGQGLQFLFEYFSETQRNKGNFPGRFSGRQFSNSRSEMNVSTLELGDSALYLCASSTVAGSFYNEQFFGPGTRLTVL.

Written as DNA, the CDR3 is TGTGCCAGCAGCTTATCGCCCTGGGGGGAAGAGACCCAGTACTTC. Protein product: CASSLSPWGEETQYF. The chain has TRBV5-5 and TRBJ2-5; D perhaps matches TRBD2 (6 bases). The CDR3 spans 15 residues. Looked up from germline, CDR1 is SGHKS and CDR2 is YYEKEE (reference sequence). The V end was cut by 2 bases, the J end by 3 bases, with 14 bases between. Full variable domain (remainder filled in from reference TRBV5-5 and TRBJ2-5): DAGVTQSPTHLIKTRGQQVTLRCSPISGHKSVSWYQQVLGQGPQFIFQYYEKEERGRGNFPDRFSARQFPNYSSELNVNALLLGDSALYLCASSLSPWGEETQYFGPGTRLLVL.

The chain links TRBV23-1 to TRBJ1-6; possibly TRBD1 for D (6 bases). TRBV23-1 counts as an open reading frame of uncertain function. The V and J ends lost 5 bases and 7 bases respectively, with 12 bases between them. This CDR3 is built from 14 residues. CDR3 DNA sequence: TGCGCCAGCAGTTTCCCAAGGGGGAATTCACCCCTCCACTTT. Encoded protein: CASSFPRGNSPLHF.